These T cell receptor beta chains were read from a single sample in a study of massively parallel sequencing of T cell beta chains. A single record per CDR3 protein comes from TCRdb applying MiXCR to the 5' RACE reads. The sample has several thousand distinct CDR3 sequences; 35% to 40% are singletons. The sequenced material came from commercial RNA from peripheral blood pooled from many donors. These receptors were collected from a pool of human donors in good health; the sample was commercial RNA pooled from many donors. Both conserved end residues are part of each CDR3. D genes are given only for firm matches. Only part of the rows carry a size: once, few, many, or a class if the clone is expanded.

clone_size	j_call	d_call	v_call	cdr3_aa	cdr3_nt
.	TRBJ2-3	.	TRBV12-3/TRBV12-4	CASSFRAGRADTQYF	TGTGCCAGCAGTTTTAGGGCAGGCAGAGCAGATACGCAGTATTTT
few	TRBJ2-1	.	TRBV4-2	CASSQGVNEQFF	TGTGCCAGCAGCCAAGGTGTCAATGAGCAGTTCTTC
few	TRBJ2-7	.	TRBV14	CASSPDLSYEQYF	TGTGCCAGCAGCCCGGACTTGTCCTACGAGCAGTACTTC
.	TRBJ2-1	.	TRBV12-3/TRBV12-4	CASSLVGFNEQFF	TGTGCCAGCAGTTTAGTAGGGTTTAATGAGCAGTTCTTC
few	TRBJ2-7	.	TRBV20-1	CSARDRDFTYEQYF	TGCAGTGCTAGAGACCGGGACTTTACCTACGAGCAGTACTTC
.	TRBJ2-7	.	TRBV7-2	CASSVDTYSYEQYF	TGTGCCAGCAGCGTCGACACCTACTCCTACGAGCAGTACTTC
.	TRBJ1-1	.	TRBV2	CASSETGYTEAFF	TGTGCCAGCAGTGAAACGGGCTACACTGAAGCTTTCTTT
.	TRBJ1-2	.	TRBV7-6	CASSLDGASGYTF	TGTGCCAGCAGCTTAGATGGGGCCTCTGGCTACACCTTC
few	TRBJ1-1	TRBD1	TRBV20-1	CSVRGQANTEAFF	TGCAGTGTTCGCGGACAGGCTAACACTGAAGCTTTCTTT
few	TRBJ1-5	.	TRBV9	CASSVGGLTNQPQHF	TGTGCCAGCAGCGTAGGGGGACTGACCAATCAGCCCCAGCATTTT
few	TRBJ2-5	.	TRBV5-1	CASSAQETQYF	TGCGCCAGCAGCGCTCAAGAGACCCAGTACTTC